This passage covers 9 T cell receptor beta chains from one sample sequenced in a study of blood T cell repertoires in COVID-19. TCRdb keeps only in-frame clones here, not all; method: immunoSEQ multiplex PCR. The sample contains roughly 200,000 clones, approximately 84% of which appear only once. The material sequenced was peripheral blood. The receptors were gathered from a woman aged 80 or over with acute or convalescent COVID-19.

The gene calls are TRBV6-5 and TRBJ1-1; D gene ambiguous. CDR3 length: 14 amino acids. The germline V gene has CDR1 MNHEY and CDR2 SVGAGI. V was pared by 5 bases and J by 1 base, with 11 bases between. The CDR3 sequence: CASSHKFKNTEAFF. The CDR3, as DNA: TGTGCCAGCAGTCACAAATTCAAGAACACTGAAGCTTTCTTT.

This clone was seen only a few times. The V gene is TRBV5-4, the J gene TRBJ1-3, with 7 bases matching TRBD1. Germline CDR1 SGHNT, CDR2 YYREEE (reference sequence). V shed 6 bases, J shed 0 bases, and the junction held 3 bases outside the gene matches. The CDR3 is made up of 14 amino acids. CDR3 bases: TGTGCCAGCAAAACAGGGGACTCTGGAAACACCATATATTTT. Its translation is CASKTGDSGNTIYF.

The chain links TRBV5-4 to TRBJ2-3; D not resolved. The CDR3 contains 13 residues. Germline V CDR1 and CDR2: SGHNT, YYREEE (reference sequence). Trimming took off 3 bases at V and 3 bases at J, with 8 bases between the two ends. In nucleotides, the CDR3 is TGTGCCAGCAGCTCTGGTACTACAGATACGCAGTATTTT. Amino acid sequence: CASSSGTTDTQYF.

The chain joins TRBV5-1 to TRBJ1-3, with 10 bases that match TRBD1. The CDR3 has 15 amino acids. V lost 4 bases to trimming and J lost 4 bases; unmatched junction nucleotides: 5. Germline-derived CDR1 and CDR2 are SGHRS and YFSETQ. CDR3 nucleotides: TGCGCCAGCAGCCCGGGACAGGGGAAGGGAAACACCATATATTTT. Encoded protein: CASSPGQGKGNTIYF.

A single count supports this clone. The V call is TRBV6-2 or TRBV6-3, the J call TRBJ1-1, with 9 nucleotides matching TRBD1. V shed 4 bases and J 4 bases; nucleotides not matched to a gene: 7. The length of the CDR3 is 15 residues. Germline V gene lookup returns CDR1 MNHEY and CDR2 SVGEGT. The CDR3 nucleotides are TGTGCCAGCAGTTTCCCGGGACAGGGCGCCACTGAAGCTTTCTTT. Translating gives CASSFPGQGATEAFF.

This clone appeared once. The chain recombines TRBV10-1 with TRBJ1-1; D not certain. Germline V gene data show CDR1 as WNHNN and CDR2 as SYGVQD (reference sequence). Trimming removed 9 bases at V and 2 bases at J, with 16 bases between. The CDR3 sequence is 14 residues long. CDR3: CARIDGRLNTEAFF. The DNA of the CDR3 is TGCGCCAGGATAGATGGGAGGTTAAACACTGAAGCTTTCTTT.

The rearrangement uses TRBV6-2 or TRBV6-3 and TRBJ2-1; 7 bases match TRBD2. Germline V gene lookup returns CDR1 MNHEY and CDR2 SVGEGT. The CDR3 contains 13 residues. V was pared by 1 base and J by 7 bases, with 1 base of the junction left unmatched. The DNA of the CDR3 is TGTGCCAGCAGTTACTTTAGCGGGAATGAGCAGTTCTTC. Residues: CASSYFSGNEQFF.

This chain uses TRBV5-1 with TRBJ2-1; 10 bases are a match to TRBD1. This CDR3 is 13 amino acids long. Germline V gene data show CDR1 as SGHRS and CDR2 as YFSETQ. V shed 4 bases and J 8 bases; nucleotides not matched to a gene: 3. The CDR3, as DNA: TGCGCCAGCAGCACAGGGACAGGGGATGAGCAGTTCTTC. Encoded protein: CASSTGTGDEQFF.

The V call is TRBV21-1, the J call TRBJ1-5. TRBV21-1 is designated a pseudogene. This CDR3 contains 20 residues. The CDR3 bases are TGTGCCAGTGGAAATGATGAGGTATTAAGAGACGGCCGGAGCCAACAGCCCCAGCATTTT. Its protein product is CASGNDEVLRDGRSQQPQHF.